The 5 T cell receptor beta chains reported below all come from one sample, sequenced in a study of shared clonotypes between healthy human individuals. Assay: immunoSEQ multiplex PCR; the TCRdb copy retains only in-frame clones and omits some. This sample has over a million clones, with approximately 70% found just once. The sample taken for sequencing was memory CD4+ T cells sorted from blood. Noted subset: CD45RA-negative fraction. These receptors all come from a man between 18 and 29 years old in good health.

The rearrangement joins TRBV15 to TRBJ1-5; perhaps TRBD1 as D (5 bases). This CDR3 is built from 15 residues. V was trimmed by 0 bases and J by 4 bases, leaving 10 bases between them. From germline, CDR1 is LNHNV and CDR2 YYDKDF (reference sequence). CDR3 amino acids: CATSRDLGGNQPQHF. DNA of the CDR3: TGTGCCACCAGCAGAGATTTGGGGGGGAATCAGCCCCAGCATTTT.

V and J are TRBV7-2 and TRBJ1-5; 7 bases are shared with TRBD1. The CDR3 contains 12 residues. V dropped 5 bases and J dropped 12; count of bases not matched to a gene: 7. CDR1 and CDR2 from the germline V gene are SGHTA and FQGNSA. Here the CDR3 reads CASSRGTALQHF. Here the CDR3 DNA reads TGTGCCAGCAGCAGAGGGACAGCACTCCAGCATTTT.

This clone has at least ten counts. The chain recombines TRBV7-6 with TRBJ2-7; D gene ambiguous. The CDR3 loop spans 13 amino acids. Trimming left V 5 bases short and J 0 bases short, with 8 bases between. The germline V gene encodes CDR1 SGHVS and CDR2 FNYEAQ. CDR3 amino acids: CASSHFSSYEQYF. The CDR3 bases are TGTGCCAGCAGCCACTTTAGCTCCTACGAGCAGTACTTC.

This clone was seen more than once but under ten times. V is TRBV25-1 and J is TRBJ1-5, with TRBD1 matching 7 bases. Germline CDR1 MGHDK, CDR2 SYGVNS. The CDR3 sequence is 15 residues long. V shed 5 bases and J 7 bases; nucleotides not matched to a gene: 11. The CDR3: CASSNSEGTAQPQHF. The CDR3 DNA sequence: TGTGCCAGCAGTAACAGTGAAGGGACAGCCCAGCCCCAGCATTTT.

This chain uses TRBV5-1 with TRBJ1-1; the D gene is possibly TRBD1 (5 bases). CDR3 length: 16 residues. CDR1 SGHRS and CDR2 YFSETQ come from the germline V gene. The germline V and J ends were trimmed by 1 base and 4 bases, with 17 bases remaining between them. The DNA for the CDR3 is TGCGCCAGCAGCTTGAGTTTCAGGGTTAGGGGCACTGAAGCTTTCTTT. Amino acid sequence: CASSLSFRVRGTEAFF. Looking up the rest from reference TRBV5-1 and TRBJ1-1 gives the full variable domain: KAGVTQTPRYLIKTRGQQVTLSCSPISGHRSVSWYQQTPGQGLQFLFEYFSETQRNKGNFPGRFSGRQFSNSRSEMNVSTLELGDSALYLCASSLSFRVRGTEAFFGQGTRLTVV.